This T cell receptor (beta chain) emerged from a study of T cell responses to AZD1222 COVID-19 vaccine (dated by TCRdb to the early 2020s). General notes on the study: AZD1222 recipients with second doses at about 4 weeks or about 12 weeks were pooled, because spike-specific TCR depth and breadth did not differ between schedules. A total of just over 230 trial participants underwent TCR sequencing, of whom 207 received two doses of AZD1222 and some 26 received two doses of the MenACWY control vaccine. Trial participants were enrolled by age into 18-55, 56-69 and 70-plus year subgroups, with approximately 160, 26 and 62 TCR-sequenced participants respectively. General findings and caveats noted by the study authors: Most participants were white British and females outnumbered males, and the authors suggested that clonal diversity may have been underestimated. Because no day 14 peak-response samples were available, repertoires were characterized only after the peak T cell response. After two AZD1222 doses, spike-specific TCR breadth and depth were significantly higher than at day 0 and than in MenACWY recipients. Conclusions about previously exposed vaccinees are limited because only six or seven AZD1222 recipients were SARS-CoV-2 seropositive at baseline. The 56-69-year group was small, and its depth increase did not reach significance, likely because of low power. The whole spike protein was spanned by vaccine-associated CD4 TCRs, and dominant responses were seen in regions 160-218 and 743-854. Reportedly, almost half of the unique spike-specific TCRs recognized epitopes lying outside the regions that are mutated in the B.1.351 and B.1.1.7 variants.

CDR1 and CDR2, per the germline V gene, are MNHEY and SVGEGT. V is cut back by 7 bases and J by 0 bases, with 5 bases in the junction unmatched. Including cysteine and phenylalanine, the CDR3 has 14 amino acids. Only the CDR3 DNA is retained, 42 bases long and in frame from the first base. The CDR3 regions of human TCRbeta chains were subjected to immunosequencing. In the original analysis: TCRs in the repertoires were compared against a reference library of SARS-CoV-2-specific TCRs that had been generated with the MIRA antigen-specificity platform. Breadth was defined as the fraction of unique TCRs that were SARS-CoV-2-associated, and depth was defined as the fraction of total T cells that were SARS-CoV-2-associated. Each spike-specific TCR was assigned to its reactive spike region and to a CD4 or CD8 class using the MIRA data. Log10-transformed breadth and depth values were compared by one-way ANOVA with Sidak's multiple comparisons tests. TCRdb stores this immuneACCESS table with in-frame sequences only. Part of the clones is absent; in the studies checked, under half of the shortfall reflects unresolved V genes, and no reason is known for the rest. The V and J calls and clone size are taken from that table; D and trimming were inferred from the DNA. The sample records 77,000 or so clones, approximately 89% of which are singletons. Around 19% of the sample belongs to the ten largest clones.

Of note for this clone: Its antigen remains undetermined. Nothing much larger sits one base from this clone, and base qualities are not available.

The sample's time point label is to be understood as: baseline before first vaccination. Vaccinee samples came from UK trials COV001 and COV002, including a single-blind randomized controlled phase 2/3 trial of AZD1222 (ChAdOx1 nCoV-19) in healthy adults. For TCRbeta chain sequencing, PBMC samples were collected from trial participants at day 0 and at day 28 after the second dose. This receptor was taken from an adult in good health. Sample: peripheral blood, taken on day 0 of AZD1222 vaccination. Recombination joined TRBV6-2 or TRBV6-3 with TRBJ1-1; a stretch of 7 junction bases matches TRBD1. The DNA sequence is TGTGCCAGCAACCCACAGGGGATGAACACTGAAGCTTTCTTT. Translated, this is CASNPQGMNTEAFF.